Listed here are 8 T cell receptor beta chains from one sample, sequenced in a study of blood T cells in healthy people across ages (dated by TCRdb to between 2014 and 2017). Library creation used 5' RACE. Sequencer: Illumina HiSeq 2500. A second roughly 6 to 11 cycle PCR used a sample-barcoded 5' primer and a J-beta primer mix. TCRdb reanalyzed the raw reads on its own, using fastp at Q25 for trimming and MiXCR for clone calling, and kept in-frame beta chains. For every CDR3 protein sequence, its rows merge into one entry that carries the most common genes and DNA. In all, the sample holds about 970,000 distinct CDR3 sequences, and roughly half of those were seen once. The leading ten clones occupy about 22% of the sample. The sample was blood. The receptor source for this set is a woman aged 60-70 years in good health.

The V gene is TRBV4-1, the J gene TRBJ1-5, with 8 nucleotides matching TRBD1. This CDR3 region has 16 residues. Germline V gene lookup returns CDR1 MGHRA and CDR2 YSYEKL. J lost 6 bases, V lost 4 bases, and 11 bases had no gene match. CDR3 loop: CASSLGGRGQGQPQHF. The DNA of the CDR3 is TGCGCCAGCAGCCTAGGGGGGCGCGGACAGGGTCAGCCCCAGCATTTT.

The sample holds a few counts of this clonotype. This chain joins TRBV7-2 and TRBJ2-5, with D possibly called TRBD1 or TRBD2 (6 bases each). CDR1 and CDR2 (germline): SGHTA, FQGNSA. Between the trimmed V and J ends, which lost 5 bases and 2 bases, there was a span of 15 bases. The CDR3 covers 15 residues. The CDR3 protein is CASSKGGTRQETQYF. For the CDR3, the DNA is TGTGCCAGCAGCAAAGGGGGGACTCGACAAGAGACCCAGTACTTC.

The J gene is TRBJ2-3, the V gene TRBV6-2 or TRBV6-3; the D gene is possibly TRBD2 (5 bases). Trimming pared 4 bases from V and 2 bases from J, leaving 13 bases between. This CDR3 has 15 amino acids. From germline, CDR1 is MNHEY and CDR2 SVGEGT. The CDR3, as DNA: TGTGCCAGCAGTTCCCGGACTTACGACACAGATACGCAGTATTTT. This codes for CASSSRTYDTDTQYF.

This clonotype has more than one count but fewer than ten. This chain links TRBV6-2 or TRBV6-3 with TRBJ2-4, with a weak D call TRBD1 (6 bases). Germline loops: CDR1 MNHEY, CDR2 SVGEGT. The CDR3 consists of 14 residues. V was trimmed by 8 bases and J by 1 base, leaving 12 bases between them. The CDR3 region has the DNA TGTGCCAGCCATATTACAGGGGCCAAAAACATTCAGTACTTC. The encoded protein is CASHITGAKNIQYF.

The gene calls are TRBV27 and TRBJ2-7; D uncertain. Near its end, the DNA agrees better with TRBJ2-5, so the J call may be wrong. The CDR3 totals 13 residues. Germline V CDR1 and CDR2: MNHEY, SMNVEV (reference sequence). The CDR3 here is CASRPMTSETQYF. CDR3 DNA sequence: TGTGCCAGCAGACCCATGACCTCAGAGACCCAGTACTTC.

The CDR3 nucleotides read TGTGCCAGCAGCTTTGGACTAGCGGGAGGGCCCTGGACCGGGGAGCTGTTTTTT. It translates to CASSFGLAGGPWTGELFF. J is TRBJ2-2 and V is TRBV7-8, with 15 nucleotides matching TRBD2. Germline V gives CDR1 SGHVS, CDR2 FQNEAQ. Trimming cost V 3 bases and J 5 bases; bases outside gene matches: 7. This CDR3 spans 18 amino acids.

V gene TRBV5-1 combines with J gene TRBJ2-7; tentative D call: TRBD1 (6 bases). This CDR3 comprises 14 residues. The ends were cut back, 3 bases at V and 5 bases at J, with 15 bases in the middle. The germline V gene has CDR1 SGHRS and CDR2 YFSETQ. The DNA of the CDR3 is TGCGCCAGCAGCTCCCAGGGGCGATGGGACGAGCAGTACTTC. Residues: CASSSQGRWDEQYF.

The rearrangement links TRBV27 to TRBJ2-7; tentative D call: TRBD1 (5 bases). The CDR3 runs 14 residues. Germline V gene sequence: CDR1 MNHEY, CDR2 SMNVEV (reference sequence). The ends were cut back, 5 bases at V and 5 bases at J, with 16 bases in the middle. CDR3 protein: CASSTRVRLDEQYF. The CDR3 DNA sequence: TGTGCCAGCAGTACCAGGGTTCGGTTGGACGAGCAGTACTTC.